These 21 T cell receptor beta chains share one sample of origin, sequenced in a study of vaccination effects on CD4 cells after COVID-19. Clones were read by immunoSEQ multiplex PCR, and TCRdb kept only the in-frame ones, dropping some. The sample has more than 45,000 clones; around 80% are singletons. Pools of viral peptides were used by the ViraFEST assay to expand antigen-specific CD4+ T cells ahead of sequencing. Isolating CD4+ T cells followed roughly ten days of culture. The person's infection with SARS-CoV-2, confirmed by PCR, took place between March and December 2020. These receptors have no known antigen. Sequenced material: CD4+ T cells from PBMCs cultured with HIV peptides, taken before COVID-19 vaccination. The subset here: HIV-1 Nef peptide pool negative control/reference culture. All receptors derive from a human donor who had a prior SARS-CoV-2 infection.

V gene TRBV25-1 combines with J gene TRBJ2-1, with 10 bases that match TRBD1. Germline trimming cut 3 bases from V and 7 bases from J; bases unmatched to any gene: 12. There are 17 residues in the CDR3. Germline V gene sequence: CDR1 MGHDK, CDR2 SYGVNS. The CDR3 bases are TGTGCCAGCAGTGACGGCCCCGGGACAGGGGTAAAGAATGAGCAGTTCTTC. It yields the protein CASSDGPGTGVKNEQFF.

The chain carries TRBV5-5 and TRBJ1-4; D perhaps matches TRBD1 (6 bases). V lost 0 bases and J 4 bases, leaving 7 bases between the germline ends. CDR1 SGHKS and CDR2 YYEKEE come from the germline V gene (reference sequence). There are 14 residues in the CDR3. CDR3 nucleotide sequence: TGTGCCAGCAGCTTGGCACAGGGTAATGAAAAACTGTTTTTT. Its protein product is CASSLAQGNEKLFF.

This chain joins TRBV27 and TRBJ2-7; 10 nucleotides agree with TRBD2. CDR1 is MNHEY and CDR2 is SMNVEV in the germline V gene (reference sequence). The CDR3 runs to 17 residues. The trim removed 5 bases at V and 2 bases at J, leaving 12 bases unmatched. The CDR3 region is CASSPSSGTSVAYEQYF. CDR3 DNA: TGTGCCAGCAGTCCTTCCTCCGGGACTAGCGTAGCCTACGAGCAGTACTTC.

V and J are TRBV5-5 and TRBJ2-2; tentative D call: TRBD2 (5 bases). Trimming shortened V by 2 bases and J by 3 bases, and 17 bases separated the two germline ends. Germline loops: CDR1 SGHKS, CDR2 YYEKEE (reference sequence). The CDR3 is 17 amino acids. The CDR3, as DNA: TGTGCCAGCAGCTTAGCCCCCTCCGGGATTCACACCGGGGAGCTGTTTTTT. Protein: CASSLAPSGIHTGELFF.

In its sample, this clone was seen once. The rearrangement uses TRBV5-1 and TRBJ2-1; D remains ambiguous. CDR1 and CDR2 (germline): SGHRS, YFSETQ. This CDR3 spans 14 amino acids. Between the trimmed V and J ends, which lost 0 bases and 8 bases, there was a span of 12 bases. The CDR3 region is CASSLVNPRDEQFF. In DNA form, the CDR3 reads TGCGCCAGCAGCTTGGTCAACCCTAGGGATGAGCAGTTCTTC.

This rearrangement joins TRBV27 to TRBJ1-2; D not resolved. Germline-derived CDR1 and CDR2 are MNHEY and SMNVEV (reference sequence). V lost 6 bases to trimming and J lost 3 bases, with 11 bases between them. This CDR3 has 13 amino acids. CDR3 nucleotide sequence: TGTGCCAGCAGGGCATCAGTTTACTATGGCTACACCTTC. This gives the protein CASRASVYYGYTF.

The rearrangement joins TRBV7-9 to TRBJ1-1; no clear D gene. CDR3 length equals 16 residues. Germline assignment: CDR1 SEHNR and CDR2 FQNEAQ (reference sequence). The germline V and J ends were trimmed by 1 base and 2 bases, with 14 bases remaining between them. CDR3 protein: CASSLGWGSPNTEAFF. The CDR3 DNA sequence: TGTGCCAGCAGCTTAGGGTGGGGATCCCCTAACACTGAAGCTTTCTTT.

The chain combines TRBV18 with TRBJ2-7, with TRBD1 matching 12 bases. The V gene end was trimmed by 5 bases and the J gene end by 5 bases; junction bases not matched to a gene: 4. Germline V lookup: CDR1 KGHSH, CDR2 LQKENI. There are 14 residues in the CDR3. The CDR3 reads CASSAGTGGDEQYF. In DNA form, the CDR3 reads TGTGCCAGCTCAGCCGGGACAGGGGGCGACGAGCAGTACTTC.

This clone appeared once. V and J are TRBV11-3 and TRBJ2-7; D is unclear. The V gene lost 1 base and the J gene lost 0 bases, with 10 bases spanning the gap. The CDR3 length is 15 residues. Germline V CDR1 and CDR2: SGHNT, YENEEA. CDR3 region: CASSLAHIYSYEQYF. CDR3 DNA sequence: TGTGCCAGCAGCTTAGCGCACATTTACTCCTACGAGCAGTACTTC.

The J gene is TRBJ2-3, the V gene TRBV19; TRBD2 matches 9 bases. With V trimmed by 0 bases and J by 2 bases, 6 bases remained unmatched. This CDR3 has 17 residues. The V gene's germline CDR1 is LNHDA and CDR2 SQIVND (reference sequence). DNA of the CDR3: TGTGCCAGTAGTATAGAAGCTAGCGGGGATTACACAGATACGCAGTATTTT. Translation: CASSIEASGDYTDTQYF.

CDR3 nucleotide sequence: TGTGCCAGCAGCAACCTCCTGAGGAGGACCGGCCGTTTTATCTACAATGAGCAGTTCTTC. This gives the protein CASSNLLRRTGRFIYNEQFF. This chain links TRBV3-1 (or the pseudogene TRBV3-2) with TRBJ2-1, with D possibly being TRBD2 (5 bases). The CDR3 extends over 20 amino acids. Per the germline V gene, CDR1 is LGHDT and CDR2 is YNNKEL (reference sequence). Trimming left V 5 bases short and J 3 bases short, with 29 bases between.

V is TRBV10-2 and J is TRBJ2-5; TRBD2 matches 12 bases. CDR3 length equals 21 residues. V shed 0 bases and J 0 bases; nucleotides not matched to a gene: 14. Germline V gives CDR1 WSHSY, CDR2 SAAADI. The CDR3 DNA reads as TGCGCCAGCAGTGAGTCGACTTGGGCCCTAGGACTAGCGGGGTACCAAGAGACCCAGTACTTC. Protein product: CASSESTWALGLAGYQETQYF.

This clone has a handful of counts. This chain connects TRBV7-3 to TRBJ2-2; the D is unclear. The length of the CDR3 is 12 residues. The V gene lost 8 bases and the J gene lost 1 base, with 5 bases spanning the gap. CDR1 and CDR2 (germline): SGHTA, FQGTGA. In DNA, the CDR3 is TGTGCCAGCGGAAGGAACACCGGGGAGCTGTTTTTT. It is translated as CASGRNTGELFF.

This chain uses TRBV13 with TRBJ2-6, with 8 bases matching TRBD1. The length of the CDR3 is 19 residues. Trimming cost V 1 base and J 1 base; bases outside gene matches: 9. Germline V gene sequence: CDR1 PRHDT, CDR2 FYEKMQ (reference sequence). CDR3 nucleotides: TGTGCCAGCAGCTTAGCTTTCGGGACAGGCGGTTCTGGGGCCAACGTCCTGACTTTC. Its protein is CASSLAFGTGGSGANVLTF.

The rearrangement uses TRBV5-8 and TRBJ2-7, with unresolved D. This CDR3 spans 13 amino acids. Germline-derived CDR1 and CDR2 are SGHTS and YDEGEE. With 2 bases removed from V and 1 base from J, the gap between germline ends came to 7 bases. CDR3 amino acids: CASSFFGSYEQYF. CDR3 nucleotides: TGTGCCAGCAGCTTCTTCGGATCCTACGAGCAGTACTTC.

The chain is built from TRBV7-9 and TRBJ2-5; maybe TRBD1 (6 bases). Germline V gives CDR1 SEHNR, CDR2 FQNEAQ (reference sequence). The V and J ends lost 7 bases and 1 base respectively, with 13 bases between them. The CDR3 consists of 14 residues. In DNA, the CDR3 is TGTGCCAGCACCGCGACAGGACCCCAAGAGACCCAGTACTTC. The encoded protein is CASTATGPQETQYF.

The chain has TRBV5-1 and TRBJ1-3; perhaps TRBD1 as D (5 bases). Germline assignment: CDR1 SGHRS and CDR2 YFSETQ. V lost 0 bases and J lost 4, with 8 bases in between. The CDR3 is 14 amino acids. CDR3 in DNA: TGCGCCAGCAGCTTGGGAGGGGACGGAAACACCATATATTTT. It specifies CASSLGGDGNTIYF.

The V call is TRBV5-1, the J call TRBJ1-3; unclear D gene. V was trimmed by 1 base and J by 6 bases, leaving 8 bases between them. The germline CDR1 and CDR2 sequences are SGHRS and YFSETQ. This CDR3 is 13 amino acids long. CDR3 DNA: TGCGCCAGCAGCTTGAGTCCTGAAAACACCATATATTTT. Its translation is CASSLSPENTIYF.

The chain joins TRBV20-1 to TRBJ1-6; D gene unclear. V was shortened by 3 bases and J by 7 bases, with 25 bases between the two germline ends. This CDR3 is built from 18 residues. CDR1 and CDR2 (germline): DFQATT, SNEGSKA (reference sequence). The DNA for the CDR3 is TGCAGTGCTAGTTTGTCCCCGGGCGTTTCCCGGCGGAATTCACCCCTCCACTTT. It translates to CSASLSPGVSRRNSPLHF.

This clone appeared a single time. The chain uses TRBV5-1 and TRBJ2-3; 10 bases fit TRBD2. CDR1 SGHRS and CDR2 YFSETQ come from the germline V gene. This CDR3 region has 19 residues. The junction had 15 bases not matched to a gene; V was cut back by 4 bases and J by 1 base. CDR3 region: CASSLKGLAGDLGTDTQYF. The CDR3 nucleotides are TGCGCCAGCAGCCTCAAAGGGCTAGCGGGGGACTTAGGCACAGATACGCAGTATTTT.

The rearrangement joins TRBV10-3 to TRBJ1-1; D is unclear. This CDR3 is 13 amino acids long. V was shortened by 3 bases and J by 5 bases, with 10 bases between the two germline ends. CDR1 and CDR2 (germline): ENHRY, SYGVKD. CDR3 protein: CAISDARETEAFF. For the CDR3, the DNA is TGTGCCATCAGTGATGCCCGTGAGACTGAAGCTTTCTTT.